Listed below are T cell receptor beta chains from one sample, sequenced in a study of blood T cell repertoires in COVID-19. Assay used: immunoSEQ multiplex PCR; TCRdb lists only in-frame clones, some missing. The sample holds roughly 70,000 clones, roughly 70% seen once. The sample taken for sequencing was peripheral blood. The receptors come from a man aged 60 to 69 with acute or convalescent COVID-19. Each CDR3 is given with its conserved first and last residue. A D gene is named only where the DNA matches it firmly. The size entry is marked missing in some rows and otherwise reads once, few, many or a size class.

J: TRBJ2-1; size: NA; V: TRBV24-1; D: TRBD2; length: 15; DNA: TGTGCCACCAGTGATTCAATGCGGGGGGGCCATGAGCAGTTCTTC; CDR3: CATSDSMRGGHEQFF
J: TRBJ2-6; size: once; V: TRBV11-2; D: NA; length: 14; DNA: TGTGCCACCGCACGAGACTCTGGGGCCAACGTCCTGACTTTC; CDR3: CATARDSGANVLTF
J: TRBJ2-1; size: NA; V: TRBV5-1; D: NA; length: 16; DNA: TGCGCCAGCAATGGGGTCAGCGGAGGCTCCTACAATGAGCAGTTCTTC; CDR3: CASNGVSGGSYNEQFF
J: TRBJ1-6; size: NA; V: TRBV27; D: NA; length: 17; DNA: TGTGCCAGCAGTTTAAAACAGTCGAGCTCCTATAATTCACCCCTCCACTTT; CDR3: CASSLKQSSSYNSPLHF
J: TRBJ2-3; size: NA; V: TRBV5-4; D: TRBD2; length: 16; DNA: TGTGCCAGCAGCTCCCAACTAGGGGAGGGGACAGATACGCAGTATTTT; CDR3: CASSSQLGEGTDTQYF
J: TRBJ1-4; size: NA; V: TRBV7-9; D: NA; length: 13; DNA: TGTGCCAGCTCCCAAGGTGTCCGGGAAAAACTGTTTTTT; CDR3: CASSQGVREKLFF
J: TRBJ1-1; size: once; V: TRBV10-2; D: TRBD1; length: 12; DNA: TGCGCCAGCAGTGGGATGGGACAGAAAGCTTTCTTT; CDR3: CASSGMGQKAFF
J: TRBJ2-3; size: NA; V: TRBV29-1; D: NA; length: 13; DNA: TGCAGCGTACTAGGAGGCGTAACAGATACGCAGTATTTT; CDR3: CSVLGGVTDTQYF
J: TRBJ1-5; size: NA; V: TRBV5-6; D: TRBD1; length: 14; DNA: TGTGCCAGCAGCCGCCGGGACAGTTATCAGCCCCAGCATTTT; CDR3: CASSRRDSYQPQHF
J: TRBJ2-5; size: NA; V: TRBV9; D: TRBD2; length: 15; DNA: TGTGCCAGCAGCGTAGGCCCAGCGGGGGAAGAGACCCAGTACTTC; CDR3: CASSVGPAGEETQYF
J: TRBJ2-2; size: NA; V: TRBV28; D: TRBD2; length: 16; DNA: TGTGCCAGCTATCCCAATAGCGGGAGAAAAACCGGGGAGCTGTTTTTT; CDR3: CASYPNSGRKTGELFF
J: TRBJ2-1; size: NA; V: TRBV7-6; D: TRBD2; length: 18; DNA: TGTGCCAGCAGCTTATCGCTAGCGGGAGGTCCGGGGAACAATGAGCAGTTCTTC; CDR3: CASSLSLAGGPGNNEQFF
J: TRBJ2-5; size: NA; V: TRBV24-1; D: NA; length: 17; DNA: TGTGCCACCAGTGACCCCCTAAGGGGGAGAGGACAAGAGACCCAGTACTTC; CDR3: CATSDPLRGRGQETQYF
J: TRBJ1-3; size: NA; V: TRBV7-5; D: NA; length: 17; DNA: TGTGTCAGAAGCTCTAACAGGGTCCTAAACTCTGGAAACACCATATATTTT; CDR3: CVRSSNRVLNSGNTIYF
J: TRBJ2-1; size: NA; V: TRBV4-1; D: TRBD2; length: 15; DNA: TGCGCCAGCAGCCAAGCCCGTAGCGGGGGGGCCAGTGAGTTCTTC; CDR3: CASSQARSGGASEFF
J: TRBJ1-6; size: NA; V: TRBV30; D: NA; length: 16; DNA: TGTGCCTGGAGTGAGGTCGGGAGCTCCTATAATTCACCCCTCCACTTT; CDR3: CAWSEVGSSYNSPLHF
J: TRBJ2-5; size: NA; V: TRBV11-2; D: NA; length: 14; DNA: TGTGCCAGCAGCTTAACGAGCGGGCAAGAGACCCAGTACTTC; CDR3: CASSLTSGQETQYF
J: TRBJ2-5; size: NA; V: TRBV4-1; D: NA; length: 14; DNA: TGCGCCAGCAGCCAACAGGTAAACCAAGAGACCCAGTACTTC; CDR3: CASSQQVNQETQYF
J: TRBJ1-1; size: few; V: TRBV5-4; D: NA; length: 13; DNA: TGTGCCAGCAGCTCGCGGGGAAACACTGAAGCTTTCTTT; CDR3: CASSSRGNTEAFF
J: TRBJ1-4; size: NA; V: TRBV6-1; D: NA; length: 14; DNA: TGTGCCAGCAGTGAATTCTCCCGGGGTGAAAAACTGTTTTTT; CDR3: CASSEFSRGEKLFF
J: TRBJ2-3; size: NA; V: TRBV25-1; D: TRBD2; length: 17; DNA: TGTGCCAGCAGTGATGGCGGGGTAGCGGGAGTGGCAGATACGCAGTATTTT; CDR3: CASSDGGVAGVADTQYF
J: TRBJ1-1; size: few; V: TRBV5-1; D: TRBD1; length: 14; DNA: TGCGCCAGCAGCTCAAAGGGGGCCGACACTGAAGCTTTCTTT; CDR3: CASSSKGADTEAFF
J: TRBJ2-5; size: NA; V: TRBV7-2; D: TRBD2; length: 13; DNA: TGTGCCAGCAGCAAGGGACTAGGAGAGACCCAGTACTTC; CDR3: CASSKGLGETQYF
J: TRBJ2-7; size: NA; V: TRBV6-5; D: NA; length: 13; DNA: TGTGCCAGCAAGACAGGCGATGCCTACGAGCAGTACTTC; CDR3: CASKTGDAYEQYF
J: TRBJ1-1; size: few; V: TRBV2; D: TRBD1; length: 14; DNA: TGTGCCAGCAGTCCAGGACAGGACGCCCGAGGAGCTTTCTTT; CDR3: CASSPGQDARGAFF
J: TRBJ1-2; size: once; V: TRBV5-1; D: NA; length: 12; DNA: TGCGCCAGCAGCCCCGGACAGCTTGGCTACACCTTC; CDR3: CASSPGQLGYTF
J: TRBJ1-2; size: many; V: TRBV4-1; D: TRBD1; length: 18; DNA: TGCGCCAGCAGCCAAGAAGGAAGCGACAGGGGCTTAGGCTATGGCTACACCTTC; CDR3: CASSQEGSDRGLGYGYTF
J: TRBJ2-2; size: NA; V: TRBV5-4; D: TRBD2; length: 16; DNA: TGTGCCCGCAGCCCGGGGGCCCTCGCGGGGGGCGGGGAGCTGTTTTTT; CDR3: CARSPGALAGGGELFF
J: TRBJ2-1; size: NA; V: TRBV7-9; D: TRBD2; length: 17; DNA: TGTGCCAGCAGCTTACTCGGAGCGGGGGGGCCTGACAATGAGCAGTTCTTC; CDR3: CASSLLGAGGPDNEQFF
J: TRBJ1-1; size: NA; V: TRBV18; D: TRBD1; length: 13; DNA: TGTGCCAGCTCTCCGGGTGACAGGGCAGAAGCTTTCTTT; CDR3: CASSPGDRAEAFF
J: TRBJ1-4; size: NA; V: TRBV28; D: NA; length: 16; DNA: TGTGCCAGCAGTTTATGGGAGGGGAGTTTCAATGAAAAACTGTTTTTT; CDR3: CASSLWEGSFNEKLFF
J: TRBJ1-4; size: NA; V: TRBV5-1; D: NA; length: 13; DNA: TGCGCCAGCAGGAAGAGTGACAGCGAAAAACTGTTTTTT; CDR3: CASRKSDSEKLFF
J: TRBJ2-2; size: once; V: TRBV3-1/TRBV3-2; D: TRBD1; length: 15; DNA: TGTGCCAGCAGCTCGGGACAGGGGTACACCGGGGAGCTGTTTTTT; CDR3: CASSSGQGYTGELFF
J: TRBJ2-7; size: NA; V: TRBV7-9; D: TRBD2; length: 14; DNA: TGTGCCAGCAGCTTCGGGGGAGGGGCCTACGAGCAGTACTTC; CDR3: CASSFGGGAYEQYF
J: TRBJ2-1; size: NA; V: TRBV6-1; D: TRBD1; length: 14; DNA: TGTGCCAGCAGTGAAGGGACAGGGACGGATGAGCAGTTCTTC; CDR3: CASSEGTGTDEQFF
J: TRBJ2-7; size: NA; V: TRBV7-9; D: NA; length: 16; DNA: TGTGCCAGCAGCCGTGGTAGCGGAGGTCTCTCCTACGAGCAGTACTTC; CDR3: CASSRGSGGLSYEQYF
J: TRBJ1-2; size: NA; V: TRBV24-1; D: NA; length: 15; DNA: TGTGCCACCAGTGAAGCAGGGGTCCCTGACTATGGCTACACCTTC; CDR3: CATSEAGVPDYGYTF